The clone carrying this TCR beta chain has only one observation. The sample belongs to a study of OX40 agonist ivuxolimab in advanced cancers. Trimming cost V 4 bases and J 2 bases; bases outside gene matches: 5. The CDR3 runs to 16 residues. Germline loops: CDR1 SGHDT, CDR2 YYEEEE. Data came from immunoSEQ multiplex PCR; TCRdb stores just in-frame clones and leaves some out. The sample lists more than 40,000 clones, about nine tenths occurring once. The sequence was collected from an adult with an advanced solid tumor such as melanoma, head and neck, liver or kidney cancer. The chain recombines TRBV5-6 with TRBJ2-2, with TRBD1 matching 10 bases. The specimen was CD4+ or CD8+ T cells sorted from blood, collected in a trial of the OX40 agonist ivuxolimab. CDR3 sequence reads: CASSPGQGGNTGELFF. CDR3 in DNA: TGTGCCAGCAGCCCAGGACAGGGGGGAAACACCGGGGAGCTGTTTTTT.